These T cell receptor beta chains were read from a single sample in a study of beta chain features in type 1 diabetes. The repertoire was sequenced with immunoSEQ multiplex PCR; TCRdb's copy has only in-frame clones and lacks some. The table includes about 390,000 clones, around a tenth detected once. Sequencing was performed on central memory CD4+ T cells from blood. The receptors shown here come from a man between 25 and 39 years old with type 1 diabetes. Each CDR3 is given with its conserved first and last residue. A D gene is named only where the DNA matches it firmly. Size is omitted from some rows. Given values are once, few, many or a class for expanded clones.

clone size: NA
D gene: TRBD1
J gene: TRBJ1-1
V gene: TRBV13
CDR3 protein: CASSADRGTEAFF
CDR3 DNA: TGTGCCAGCAGTGCTGACAGGGGGACTGAAGCTTTCTTT

clone size: many
D gene: TRBD2
J gene: TRBJ2-1
V gene: TRBV5-1
CDR3 protein: CASSLSLAGANEQFF
CDR3 DNA: TGCGCCAGCAGCTTGTCACTAGCGGGAGCCAATGAGCAGTTCTTC

clone size: many
D gene: NA
J gene: TRBJ2-2
V gene: TRBV4-3
CDR3 protein: CASSQERETLALFF
CDR3 DNA: TGCGCCAGCAGCCAAGAGCGGGAAACGTTAGCGCTGTTTTTT

clone size: few
D gene: NA
J gene: TRBJ1-4
V gene: TRBV18
CDR3 protein: CASSPRGGNEKLFF
CDR3 DNA: TGTGCCAGCTCACCGAGGGGGGGCAATGAAAAACTGTTTTTT

clone size: few
D gene: TRBD1
J gene: TRBJ2-3
V gene: TRBV30
CDR3 protein: CASEPGQSTDTQYF
CDR3 DNA: TGTGCCAGCGAACCGGGACAGAGCACAGATACGCAGTATTTT

clone size: NA
D gene: TRBD1
J gene: TRBJ2-1
V gene: TRBV10-2
CDR3 protein: CASREAPGQGHMFF
CDR3 DNA: TGCGCCAGCAGAGAGGCTCCGGGACAGGGCCACATGTTCTTC

clone size: NA
D gene: TRBD1
J gene: TRBJ1-1
V gene: TRBV18
CDR3 protein: CASSPPGQGTMNTEAFF
CDR3 DNA: TGTGCCAGCTCACCTCCGGGACAGGGGACCATGAACACTGAAGCTTTCTTT

clone size: NA
D gene: NA
J gene: TRBJ2-1
V gene: TRBV7-2
CDR3 protein: CASSTQGGASYNEQFF
CDR3 DNA: TGTGCCAGCAGCACTCAAGGGGGGGCCTCCTACAATGAGCAGTTCTTC

clone size: many
D gene: TRBD1
J gene: TRBJ1-5
V gene: TRBV5-1
CDR3 protein: CASSLGSTGDQPQHF
CDR3 DNA: TGCGCCAGCAGCTTGGGAAGCACAGGGGATCAGCCCCAGCATTTT

clone size: NA
D gene: NA
J gene: TRBJ1-2
V gene: TRBV30
CDR3 protein: CAWSVLGGYGYTF
CDR3 DNA: TGTGCCTGGAGTGTACTAGGAGGGTATGGCTACACCTTC

clone size: NA
D gene: NA
J gene: TRBJ2-3
V gene: TRBV13
CDR3 protein: CASSLRAGSGDTQYF
CDR3 DNA: TGTGCCAGCAGCTTACGGGCGGGGAGCGGAGATACGCAGTATTTT

clone size: few
D gene: TRBD1
J gene: TRBJ1-4
V gene: TRBV7-2
CDR3 protein: CASSLGQGVTNEKLFF
CDR3 DNA: TGTGCCAGCAGCTTAGGGCAGGGGGTGACTAATGAAAAACTGTTTTTT

clone size: many
D gene: TRBD2
J gene: TRBJ2-3
V gene: TRBV5-6
CDR3 protein: CASSFGTSGRTSTDTQYF
CDR3 DNA: TGTGCCAGCAGCTTCGGGACTAGCGGGAGGACTAGCACAGATACGCAGTATTTT

clone size: NA
D gene: NA
J gene: TRBJ1-4
V gene: TRBV7-9
CDR3 protein: CASSVGTLLDEKLFF
CDR3 DNA: TGTGCCAGCAGCGTAGGGACCCTGCTAGACGAAAAACTGTTTTTT

clone size: NA
D gene: NA
J gene: TRBJ1-6
V gene: TRBV28
CDR3 protein: CASSWQGMDNSPLHF
CDR3 DNA: TGTGCCAGCAGTTGGCAGGGGATGGATAATTCACCCCTCCACTTT

clone size: NA
D gene: NA
J gene: TRBJ2-7
V gene: TRBV5-6
CDR3 protein: CASSSGRGGTNSYEQYF
CDR3 DNA: TGTGCCAGCAGCTCCGGGCGTGGAGGGACCAACTCCTACGAGCAGTACTTC

clone size: NA
D gene: NA
J gene: TRBJ1-2
V gene: TRBV30
CDR3 protein: CAWSVRSLLGYGYTF
CDR3 DNA: TGTGCCTGGAGTGTAAGGTCGCTTTTGGGGTATGGCTACACCTTC

clone size: NA
D gene: NA
J gene: TRBJ2-7
V gene: TRBV4-1
CDR3 protein: CASSPPGTDYSYEQYF
CDR3 DNA: TGCGCCAGCAGCCCCCCAGGCACTGACTACTCCTACGAGCAGTACTTC

clone size: few
D gene: NA
J gene: TRBJ2-7
V gene: TRBV7-2
CDR3 protein: CASSAAGLYEQYF
CDR3 DNA: TGTGCCAGCAGCGCCGCTGGACTCTACGAGCAGTACTTC

clone size: few
D gene: NA
J gene: TRBJ2-1
V gene: TRBV5-1
CDR3 protein: CASSLEGVDEQFF
CDR3 DNA: TGCGCCAGCAGCTTGGAAGGGGTCGATGAGCAGTTCTTC

clone size: many
D gene: NA
J gene: TRBJ1-4
V gene: TRBV18
CDR3 protein: CASSYSEKLFF
CDR3 DNA: TGTGCCAGCTCGTATAGTGAAAAACTGTTTTTT

clone size: few
D gene: NA
J gene: TRBJ2-3
V gene: TRBV5-1
CDR3 protein: CASSLNGPGADTQYF
CDR3 DNA: TGCGCCAGCAGCTTAAACGGGCCGGGGGCAGATACGCAGTATTTT

clone size: few
D gene: NA
J gene: TRBJ2-1
V gene: TRBV28
CDR3 protein: CASSFVGFRGRGNNEQFF
CDR3 DNA: TGTGCCAGCAGTTTCGTAGGGTTTAGGGGAAGGGGGAACAATGAGCAGTTCTTC

clone size: NA
D gene: TRBD1
J gene: TRBJ1-1
V gene: TRBV6-1
CDR3 protein: CASSEYHRGGTEAFF
CDR3 DNA: TGTGCCAGCAGTGAATATCACAGGGGGGGCACTGAAGCTTTCTTT

clone size: NA
D gene: TRBD1
J gene: TRBJ1-2
V gene: TRBV5-8
CDR3 protein: CASSRTGGNYGYTF
CDR3 DNA: TGTGCCAGCAGCCGGACAGGGGGCAACTATGGCTACACCTTC

clone size: few
D gene: NA
J gene: TRBJ2-5
V gene: TRBV9
CDR3 protein: CASSVGGAGGPSETQYF
CDR3 DNA: TGTGCCAGCAGCGTAGGAGGGGCAGGTGGTCCTTCAGAGACCCAGTACTTC

clone size: NA
D gene: NA
J gene: TRBJ2-5
V gene: TRBV4-1
CDR3 protein: CASSQDLLTQETQYF
CDR3 DNA: TGCGCCAGCAGCCAAGATCTCCTGACCCAAGAGACCCAGTACTTC

clone size: few
D gene: NA
J gene: TRBJ1-3
V gene: TRBV10-3
CDR3 protein: CASSLRRDGNTIYF
CDR3 DNA: TGTGCCAGCAGCCTCCGCAGGGATGGAAACACCATATATTTT

clone size: few
D gene: NA
J gene: TRBJ2-5
V gene: TRBV7-8
CDR3 protein: CGGSIQETQYF
CDR3 DNA: TGTGGGGGGAGCATTCAAGAGACCCAGTACTTC

clone size: many
D gene: TRBD1
J gene: TRBJ2-5
V gene: TRBV18
CDR3 protein: CASSSGTGETQYF
CDR3 DNA: TGTGCCAGCTCATCCGGGACAGGGGAGACCCAGTACTTC

clone size: NA
D gene: NA
J gene: TRBJ2-5
V gene: TRBV7-9
CDR3 protein: CASGYPRGGSSETQYF
CDR3 DNA: TGTGCCAGCGGCTACCCCAGGGGCGGGAGTTCTGAGACCCAGTACTTC

clone size: few
D gene: NA
J gene: TRBJ2-5
V gene: TRBV6-6
CDR3 protein: CASSWVLGAETQYF
CDR3 DNA: TGTGCCAGCAGTTGGGTCTTAGGGGCAGAGACCCAGTACTTC

clone size: few
D gene: TRBD2
J gene: TRBJ2-7
V gene: TRBV5-5
CDR3 protein: CASSLTSDTGEQYF
CDR3 DNA: TGTGCCAGCAGCCTGACTAGCGACACGGGCGAGCAGTACTTC

clone size: few
D gene: NA
J gene: TRBJ1-2
V gene: TRBV27
CDR3 protein: CASSLMGSGGYTF
CDR3 DNA: TGTGCCAGCAGTTTAATGGGGTCGGGGGGCTACACCTTC

clone size: many
D gene: NA
J gene: TRBJ1-3
V gene: TRBV7-9
CDR3 protein: CASSLGGNTIYF
CDR3 DNA: TGTGCCAGCAGCTTAGGTGGAAACACCATATATTTT

clone size: NA
D gene: TRBD1
J gene: TRBJ2-1
V gene: TRBV7-3
CDR3 protein: CASSFRQGAYNEQFF
CDR3 DNA: TGTGCCAGCAGCTTTAGACAGGGGGCCTACAATGAGCAGTTCTTC

clone size: many
D gene: NA
J gene: TRBJ2-5
V gene: TRBV11-2
CDR3 protein: CASSLGSLSGQETQYF
CDR3 DNA: TGTGCCAGCAGCTTAGGTTCCTTAAGCGGGCAAGAGACCCAGTACTTC

clone size: few
D gene: NA
J gene: TRBJ1-5
V gene: TRBV4-1
CDR3 protein: CASSQEGQYSNQPQHF
CDR3 DNA: TGCGCCAGCAGCCAAGAAGGACAGTATAGCAATCAGCCCCAGCATTTT

clone size: many
D gene: NA
J gene: TRBJ2-7
V gene: TRBV5-4
CDR3 protein: CASSFSQYEQYF
CDR3 DNA: TGTGCCAGCAGCTTTTCCCAGTACGAGCAGTACTTC

clone size: NA
D gene: NA
J gene: TRBJ1-4
V gene: TRBV28
CDR3 protein: CASSLEGYEKLFF
CDR3 DNA: TGTGCCAGCAGTTTAGAGGGATACGAAAAACTGTTTTTT

clone size: few
D gene: NA
J gene: TRBJ1-5
V gene: TRBV4-1
CDR3 protein: CASSHPAGHRGNQPQHF
CDR3 DNA: TGCGCCAGCAGCCACCCCGCGGGACACCGCGGCAATCAGCCCCAGCATTTT

clone size: few
D gene: TRBD1
J gene: TRBJ2-5
V gene: TRBV30
CDR3 protein: CAWSWTGGVDETQYF
CDR3 DNA: TGTGCCTGGAGTTGGACAGGGGGTGTGGATGAGACCCAGTACTTC

clone size: few
D gene: TRBD1
J gene: TRBJ2-7
V gene: TRBV11-2
CDR3 protein: CASSRTGGLYEQYF
CDR3 DNA: TGTGCCAGCAGCCGGACAGGGGGTCTCTACGAGCAGTACTTC

clone size: few
D gene: NA
J gene: TRBJ2-5
V gene: TRBV7-2
CDR3 protein: CASSFQGKETQYF
CDR3 DNA: TGTGCCAGCAGCTTTCAGGGAAAAGAGACCCAGTACTTC

clone size: NA
D gene: TRBD1
J gene: TRBJ2-7
V gene: TRBV7-2
CDR3 protein: CASSLGRRQGASSYEQYF
CDR3 DNA: TGTGCCAGCAGCTTAGGCCGACGACAGGGGGCTAGCTCCTACGAGCAGTACTTC

clone size: many
D gene: NA
J gene: TRBJ2-1
V gene: TRBV7-9
CDR3 protein: CASSPDSNYNEQFF
CDR3 DNA: TGTGCCAGCAGCCCGGACTCGAACTACAATGAGCAGTTCTTC